Shown below are 16 T cell receptor beta chains from a single sample sequenced in a study of beta chain features in type 1 diabetes. No antigen has been identified for these receptors. Reverse transcribing all isolated RNA meant expressed TCRB transcripts were sequenced. Some clones are missing from TCRdb's copy, which holds only in-frame ones; the method was immunoSEQ multiplex PCR. The sample has about 160,000 clones, approximately 8.1% seen once. General study results and limits: Moderate yet significant TCRB CDR3 shortening was seen in Type 1 diabetes patients in all four CD4+ subsets.

Sequenced sample: central memory CD4+ T cells from blood. Every receptor here comes from a woman aged 40 to 50 with type 1 diabetes.

This clone was detected only a few times. The chain recombines TRBV27 with TRBJ2-7; D may be TRBD1 (6 bases). Germline CDR1 MNHEY, CDR2 SMNVEV (reference sequence). The ends were cut back, 6 bases at V and 0 bases at J, with 9 bases in the middle. The length of the CDR3 is 13 residues. The CDR3 region is CASRQGNSYEQYF. The CDR3 DNA sequence: TGTGCCAGCAGACAGGGTAACTCCTACGAGCAGTACTTC.

This clone is judged medium-sized. The rearrangement uses TRBV7-9 and TRBJ1-1; D gene uncertain. The CDR3 is 13 amino acids. Germline CDR1 SEHNR, CDR2 FQNEAQ (reference sequence). Trimming took 4 bases from V and 1 from J, leaving 7 bases between them. The CDR3 loop reads CASSSRENTEAFF. CDR3 nucleotides: TGTGCCAGCAGCTCCCGGGAGAACACTGAAGCTTTCTTT. The whole variable domain, remainder taken from reference TRBV7-9 and TRBJ1-1, is DTGVSQNPRHKITKRGQNVTFRCDPISEHNRLYWYRQTLGQGPEFLTYFQNEAQLEKSRLLSDRFSAERPKGSFSTLEIQRTEQGDSAMYLCASSSRENTEAFFGQGTRLTVV.

This clone was found a few times. This chain connects TRBV4-1 to TRBJ2-7; TRBD1 is a possible D gene (5 bases). The CDR3 is made up of 15 amino acids. Trimming shortened V by 4 bases and J by 7 bases, and 20 bases separated the two germline ends. The V gene's germline CDR1 is MGHRA and CDR2 YSYEKL. DNA for the CDR3: TGCGCCAGCAGCCCCACTGAAGGGGCCATTGGTGAGCAGTACTTC. Protein product: CASSPTEGAIGEQYF.

The V gene is TRBV30, the J gene TRBJ1-1; no firm D call. Trimming left V 4 bases short and J 6 bases short, with 12 bases between. This CDR3 contains 12 residues. The germline gives CDR1 GTSNPN, CDR2 SVGIG (reference sequence). The CDR3 protein is CAWTAGGPEAFF. The DNA for the CDR3 is TGTGCCTGGACCGCTGGTGGGCCTGAAGCTTTCTTT.

This clone was counted ten times or more. The rearrangement joins TRBV7-2 to TRBJ2-1; D gene uncertain. Trimming left V 1 base short and J 8 bases short, with 6 bases between. This CDR3 region has 12 residues. The germline gives CDR1 SGHTA, CDR2 FQGNSA. The DNA of the CDR3 is TGTGCCAGCAGCTTAGATCTCGATGAGCAGTTCTTC. Its translation: CASSLDLDEQFF.

The rearrangement links TRBV27 to TRBJ1-5; D call uncertain. There are 13 residues in the CDR3. The V gene lost 5 bases and the J gene lost 2 bases, with 7 bases spanning the gap. The V gene's germline CDR1 is MNHEY and CDR2 SMNVEV (reference sequence). CDR3 bases: TGTGCCAGCAGTAAGAGTCGCAATCAGCCCCAGCATTTT. As protein: CASSKSRNQPQHF.

The chain combines TRBV5-1 with TRBJ2-3; 11 nucleotides line up with TRBD2. The V gene's germline CDR1 is SGHRS and CDR2 YFSETQ. This CDR3 region has 16 residues. V was pared by 1 base and J by 8 bases, with 9 bases of the junction left unmatched. The chain's CDR3 is CASSLTSGSGVGTQYF. CDR3 nucleotide sequence: TGCGCCAGCAGCTTGACTAGCGGGAGTGGTGTCGGTACGCAGTATTTT.

This clone occurred a few times. This chain links TRBV11-2 with TRBJ2-1; 9 positions match TRBD2. V trimming: 5 bases; J trimming: 9 bases; junction bases outside the gene matches: 11. The CDR3 is made up of 15 amino acids. The germline V gene encodes CDR1 SGHAT and CDR2 FQNNGV. Here the CDR3 reads CASSLAAGGPSEQFF. The CDR3 nucleotides read TGTGCCAGCAGCCTTGCGGCGGGGGGGCCCAGTGAGCAGTTCTTC.

The chain has TRBV18 and TRBJ2-3, with D perhaps matching TRBD1 (6 bases). Germline CDR1 reads KGHSH; CDR2 reads LQKENI. Trimming cost V 4 bases and J 0 bases, with 11 bases left between them. The CDR3 runs 15 residues. CDR3 coding DNA: TGTGCCAGCTCACTACGACAGGCGAGCACAGATACGCAGTATTTT. This encodes CASSLRQASTDTQYF.

The chain uses TRBV7-9 and TRBJ2-1; TRBD2 aligns across 12 bases. The junction had 1 base not matched to a gene; V was cut back by 6 bases and J by 4 bases. The CDR3 spans 14 residues. Germline V lookup: CDR1 SEHNR, CDR2 FQNEAQ (reference sequence). CDR3 sequence: CASSLAGGYNEQFF. CDR3 bases: TGTGCCAGCAGTCTAGCGGGAGGGTACAATGAGCAGTTCTTC.

This clone has only a few counts. The V gene is TRBV9, the J gene TRBJ2-5, with D possibly being TRBD2 (5 bases). CDR3 length equals 16 residues. V lost 0 bases, J lost 2 bases, and 14 bases lay in between. The germline gives CDR1 SGDLS, CDR2 YYNGEE. This CDR3 is CASSVGGSKGQETQYF. CDR3 coding DNA: TGTGCCAGCAGCGTAGGAGGGTCGAAGGGACAAGAGACCCAGTACTTC.

This clone was seen only a few times. The chain couples TRBV7-2 to TRBJ1-5; TRBD1 agrees at 9 bases. CDR1 is SGHTA, CDR2 FQGNSA, per germline. The CDR3 totals 14 residues. V shed 3 bases, J shed 9 bases, and the junction held 6 bases outside the gene matches. The CDR3 bases are TGTGCCAGCAGCTTCAAGGGGACAGGGACGCCCCAGCATTTT. This sequence encodes CASSFKGTGTPQHF.

This clone has a count of ten or more. The V gene is TRBV2, the J gene TRBJ1-4; TRBD1 aligns across 9 bases. CDR3 length: 17 residues. Per the germline V gene, CDR1 is SNHLY and CDR2 is FYNNEI. The trim removed 6 bases at V and 2 bases at J, leaving 10 bases unmatched. The CDR3 nucleotides are TGTGCCAGCAGCGGACAGGGGCGCAAGGTGACTAATGAAAAACTGTTTTTT. Translated, it gives CASSGQGRKVTNEKLFF.

This sequence joins TRBV25-1 and TRBJ1-1; D not resolved. Germline assignment: CDR1 MGHDK and CDR2 SYGVNS. V was trimmed by 0 bases and J by 2 bases, leaving 13 bases between them. This CDR3 contains 16 residues. CDR3 protein: CASSEYGRGGNTEAFF. The CDR3 nucleotides read TGTGCCAGCAGTGAATATGGGCGGGGAGGAAACACTGAAGCTTTCTTT.

Only a few counts were recorded for this clone. This chain uses TRBV7-2 with TRBJ2-3; the D gene is possibly TRBD2 (5 bases). CDR3 length equals 15 residues. V lost 2 bases to trimming and J lost 1 base, with 10 bases between them. Germline values: CDR1 SGHTA, CDR2 FQGNSA. The CDR3 DNA reads TGTGCCAGCAGCTTAATAGCGTTCGGCACAGATACGCAGTATTTT. Its protein product is CASSLIAFGTDTQYF.

This sequence joins TRBV30 and TRBJ2-3; TRBD2 matches 7 bases. The CDR3 length is 13 residues. Germline V lookup: CDR1 GTSNPN, CDR2 SVGIG (reference sequence). V lost 4 bases and J lost 0; bases outside the gene matches: 1. DNA of the CDR3: TGTGCCTGGACTAGCGGTAGCACAGATACGCAGTATTTT. This translates into CAWTSGSTDTQYF.